These 32 T cell receptor beta chains originate from one sample sequenced in a study of T-cell memory formation after mild COVID-19. MiXCR was run by TCRdb on the 5' RACE reads, yielding one entry per CDR3 protein. In the table there are 100,000 to 150,000 distinct CDR3 sequences, 5% to 6.5% of which are singletons. The sequencing input was PBMCs or a T cell subset sorted from them (not recorded which). The source of these receptors is an adult woman who had mild COVID-19 (a few samples of this study predate the infection). Cell type and time point are not known.

This clonotype turned up a few times. The chain has TRBV7-3 and TRBJ1-1; D gene unclear. The CDR3 totals 13 residues. V lost 5 bases and J 1 base, leaving 8 bases between the germline ends. Germline values: CDR1 SGHTA, CDR2 FQGTGA. CDR3 sequence (DNA): TGTGCCAGCAGCCTACACAGGAACACTGAAGCTTTCTTT. It codes for CASSLHRNTEAFF.

DNA for the CDR3: TGTGCCAGCAGCTTGAGTCGGAGCGGGGGGGCCTGGCTGTTTTTT. Translation gives CASSLSRSGGAWLFF. This chain uses TRBV5-8 with TRBJ2-2, with TRBD2 matching over 10 bases. V shed 1 base, J shed 13 bases, and the junction held 10 bases outside the gene matches. The CDR3 runs to 15 residues. Germline loops: CDR1 SGHTS, CDR2 YDEGEE.

This clonotype showed up many times. This rearrangement joins TRBV20-1 to TRBJ2-7; 9 bases align to TRBD2. Germline V gene sequence: CDR1 DFQATT, CDR2 SNEGSKA (reference sequence). V shed 0 bases and J 4 bases; nucleotides not matched to a gene: 10. The CDR3 contains 16 residues. The CDR3 DNA reads as TGCAGTGCTAGAGAGGCCTCTACTAGCGGGTCTTACGAGCAGTACTTC. Protein product: CSAREASTSGSYEQYF.

The sample holds a few counts of this clonotype. This sequence joins TRBV4-2 and TRBJ2-3; no clear D. The CDR3 sequence is 15 residues long. Germline V gives CDR1 LGHNA, CDR2 YNFKEQ. The V end was cut by 6 bases, the J end by 0 bases, with 13 bases between. CDR3 region: CASRETAASTDTQYF. CDR3 DNA sequence: TGTGCCAGCAGGGAGACCGCGGCTAGCACAGATACGCAGTATTTT.

To note about this clonotype: This sequence may be a read error, since a much larger clone differs from it by one base. The chain couples TRBV4-3 to TRBJ2-1; D is possibly TRBD1 or TRBD2 (5 bases each). This CDR3 region has 15 residues. The V and J ends lost 4 bases and 6 bases respectively, with 16 bases between them. Germline assignment: CDR1 LGHNA and CDR2 YSLEER. Here the CDR3 reads CASSPAGVRGNEQFF. The CDR3 DNA sequence: TGCGCCAGCAGCCCGGCAGGAGTGAGGGGCAATGAGCAGTTCTTC.

This chain connects TRBV5-1 to TRBJ2-5, with D perhaps TRBD1 (6 bases). V gave up 4 bases and J gave up 4 bases, with 23 bases separating them. The CDR3 runs 17 residues. Germline V CDR1 and CDR2: SGHRS, YFSETQ. CDR3 nucleotides: TGCGCCAGCAGCCACCGGGACAACATAGATTTTAGAGAGACCCAGTACTTC. Its protein product is CASSHRDNIDFRETQYF.

This clonotype was picked up many times. V and J are TRBV29-1 and TRBJ1-2, with 7 bases fitting TRBD1. Germline loops: CDR1 SQVTM, CDR2 ANQGSEA. The trim removed 7 bases at V and 6 bases at J, leaving 5 bases unmatched. CDR3 length: 11 amino acids. The CDR3 is CSGTGADGYTF. The CDR3 DNA sequence: TGCAGCGGAACAGGGGCGGATGGCTACACCTTC.

The chain uses TRBV20-1 and TRBJ2-7; D possibly corresponds to TRBD2 (5 bases). This CDR3 has 16 amino acids. Germline V gives CDR1 DFQATT, CDR2 SNEGSKA (reference sequence). V was shortened by 0 bases and J by 0 bases, with 15 bases between the two germline ends. CDR3 amino acids: CSARDRWRRSSYEQYF. The CDR3 bases are TGCAGTGCTAGAGATAGATGGAGGCGTAGCTCCTACGAGCAGTACTTC.

In the case of this clonotype: One junction end disagrees with the germline gene, perhaps due to a read error. The chain employs TRBV7-9 and TRBJ2-5, with D possibly being TRBD1 or TRBD2 (5 bases each). The CDR3 consists of 13 residues. From germline, CDR1 is SEHNR and CDR2 FQNEAQ (reference sequence). DNA of the CDR3: TGTGCCAGCAGCTTAGCCTTCCGGGACGTAGTATGCTTC. Its protein is CASSLAFRDVVCF.

This clonotype occurred a few times. A junction boundary mismatches the germline segment, possibly from a read error. The J gene is TRBJ1-6, the V gene TRBV7-7; 10 bases are shared with TRBD1. This CDR3 spans 19 amino acids. The V gene's germline CDR1 is SSHAT and CDR2 FNYEAQ (reference sequence). The CDR3 region is CASSLDAPTDRGYNSPLHF. The CDR3 DNA sequence: TGTGCTAGCAGCTTAGATGCCCCTACGGACAGGGGGTATAATTCACCCCTCCACTTT.

This clonotype has a handful of counts. The chain is built from TRBV12-3 or TRBV12-4 and TRBJ2-7, with D unclear. The CDR3 is 12 residues long. Trimming left V 5 bases short and J 7 bases short, with 12 bases between. This chain's CDR3 is CASSPTAREQYF. In DNA, the CDR3 is TGTGCCAGCAGTCCCACAGCCAGGGAGCAGTACTTC.

This clonotype was picked up a small number of times. The chain uses TRBV29-1 and TRBJ2-3; D might be TRBD1 or TRBD2, each matching 6 bases. CDR3 length: 15 amino acids. V gave up 0 bases and J gave up 3 bases, with 13 bases separating them. The germline CDR1 and CDR2 sequences are SQVTM and ANQGSEA. The DNA of the CDR3 is TGCAGCGTTGAAGATAGCCAGGGGAGGACAGATACGCAGTATTTT. Encoded protein: CSVEDSQGRTDTQYF.

This clonotype occurred a few times. The DNA for the CDR3 is TGTGCCAGCTCACCACTCACAAATGAAAAACTGTTTTTT. Protein sequence: CASSPLTNEKLFF. The chain has TRBV18 and TRBJ1-4; unclear D gene. Germline CDR1 reads KGHSH; CDR2 reads LQKENI. Trimming took 1 base from V and 5 from J, leaving 5 bases between them. This CDR3 region has 13 residues.

This clonotype was seen at least ten times. The gene calls are TRBV20-1 and TRBJ1-1, with D unresolved. The CDR3 has 12 residues. CDR1 and CDR2 (germline): DFQATT, SNEGSKA (reference sequence). With 2 bases removed from V and 2 bases from J, the gap between germline ends came to 6 bases. In nucleotides, the CDR3 is TGCAGTGCTAGACAGGTTAACACTGAAGCTTTCTTT. Its protein is CSARQVNTEAFF.

The chain couples TRBV29-1 to TRBJ1-2, with D possibly being TRBD1 (5 bases). CDR3 length: 10 residues. The germline V gene has CDR1 SQVTM and CDR2 ANQGSEA. V shed 8 bases and J shed 8 bases, with 12 bases lying between them. Here the CDR3 DNA reads TGCAGCTCTAAGGGGTCGGGCTACACCTTC. Translating gives CSSKGSGYTF.

There are many counts of this clonotype. The CDR3 sequence: CASSLPGDTEAFF. CDR3 nucleotides: TGTGCCAGCAGCTTGCCGGGGGACACTGAAGCTTTCTTT. V gene TRBV7-9 combines with J gene TRBJ1-1; possible D gene TRBD1, 5 bases. CDR1 and CDR2 from the germline V gene are SEHNR and FQNEAQ (reference sequence). Trimming stripped 3 bases from V and 3 bases from J, with 8 bases between. The CDR3 totals 13 residues.

There are a few counts of this clonotype. V and J are TRBV20-1 and TRBJ1-6; 7 bases agree with TRBD1. The CDR3 is 15 residues long. J lost 2 bases, V lost 4 bases, and 5 bases had no gene match. Per germline, CDR1 DFQATT and CDR2 SNEGSKA (reference sequence). CDR3 nucleotide sequence: TGCAGTGCTACCCCAGGGGGGGCCTATAATTCACCCCTCCACTTT. Residues: CSATPGGAYNSPLHF.

This clonotype was detected a few times. The CDR3 loop is CASRAPGTGVGHTQYF. The CDR3 DNA sequence: TGTGCCAGCAGGGCCCCCGGGACAGGGGTCGGGCATACGCAGTATTTT. The chain employs TRBV28 and TRBJ2-3; 10 bases line up with TRBD1. This CDR3 spans 16 amino acids. Germline V CDR1 and CDR2: MDHEN, SYDVKM. V shed 6 bases and J 7 bases; nucleotides not matched to a gene: 13.

This clonotype was observed at least ten times. V usage is TRBV7-2 and J usage is TRBJ2-7; D perhaps matches TRBD1 (6 bases). The germline V and J ends were trimmed by 5 bases and 0 bases, with 14 bases remaining between them. The CDR3 contains 15 residues. Germline CDR1 is SGHTA and CDR2 is FQGNSA. CDR3 protein: CASSPDRKSSYEQYF. CDR3 nucleotides: TGTGCCAGCAGCCCTGACAGGAAAAGCTCCTACGAGCAGTACTTC. Full variable domain (outside the CDR3, taken from reference TRBV7-2 and TRBJ2-7): GAGVSQSPSNKVTEKGKDVELRCDPISGHTALYWYRQSLGQGLEFLIYFQGNSAPDKSGLPSDRFSAERTGGSVSTLTIQRTQQEDSAVYLCASSPDRKSSYEQYFGPGTRLTVT.

This clonotype has a handful of counts. The chain links TRBV7-2 to TRBJ2-3; D uncertain. The CDR3 spans 14 residues. Germline loops: CDR1 SGHTA, CDR2 FQGNSA. Trimming stripped 5 bases from V and 2 bases from J, with 11 bases between. In nucleotides, the CDR3 is TGTGCCAGCAGCCGATCCGCCCTCACAGATACGCAGTATTTT. It encodes CASSRSALTDTQYF.

The chain couples TRBV4-3 to TRBJ2-3; 10 bases agree with TRBD2. This CDR3 is built from 14 residues. Trimming removed 4 bases from V and 7 bases from J; junction bases left unmatched: 5. Germline V gives CDR1 LGHNA, CDR2 YSLEER. CDR3 protein: CASSPTSGAYTQYF. CDR3 nucleotides: TGCGCCAGCAGCCCAACTAGCGGGGCGTATACGCAGTATTTT.

This clonotype has ten or more counts. The rearrangement joins TRBV12-3 or TRBV12-4 to TRBJ2-5; TRBD2 agrees at 10 bases. V gave up 4 bases and J gave up 4 bases; unmatched junction bases: 3. The CDR3 contains 14 residues. As DNA, the CDR3 is TGTGCCAGCAGTTGGCGGACTAGCGGAGAGACCCAGTACTTC. This encodes CASSWRTSGETQYF.

This clonotype was found many times. The genes are TRBV5-6 and TRBJ2-1; 11 bases line up with TRBD2. CDR1 SGHDT and CDR2 YYEEEE come from the germline V gene. V lost 3 bases to trimming and J lost 4 bases; unmatched junction nucleotides: 9. The CDR3 spans 17 residues. DNA of the CDR3: TGTGCCAGCAGCTCCTCACTAGCGGGAGTTCTTTACAATGAGCAGTTCTTC. Protein product: CASSSSLAGVLYNEQFF. The entire variable domain, with the rest obtained from reference TRBV5-6 and TRBJ2-1, is as follows: DAGVTQSPTHLIKTRGQQVTLRCSPKSGHDTVSWYQQALGQGPQFIFQYYEEEERQRGNFPDRFSGHQFPNYSSELNVNALLLGDSALYLCASSSSLAGVLYNEQFFGPGTRLTVL.

The chain carries TRBV20-1 and TRBJ1-2, with a tentative D call TRBD1 (5 bases). Germline V CDR1 and CDR2: DFQATT, SNEGSKA (reference sequence). V was clipped by 3 bases and J by 0 bases, with 14 bases between them. The CDR3 totals 15 residues. DNA of the CDR3: TGCAGTGCTAGGGCAGGACAAGTTGCTAACTATGGCTACACCTTC. The encoded protein is CSARAGQVANYGYTF.

This clonotype showed up just a few times. This chain uses TRBV5-1 with TRBJ2-7, with 12 bases fitting TRBD1. The V segment lost 1 base and the J segment 5 bases; nucleotides outside the gene matches: 10. Germline V gene sequence: CDR1 SGHRS, CDR2 YFSETQ. This CDR3 spans 17 amino acids. In nucleotides, the CDR3 is TGCGCCAGCAGCTTGCCCTCCGGGACAGGGGGCAAGGACGAGCAGTACTTC. Its translation is CASSLPSGTGGKDEQYF.

This clonotype has a handful of counts. V usage is TRBV12-3 or TRBV12-4 and J usage is TRBJ1-5; D might be TRBD1 (5 bases). V was pared by 5 bases and J by 9 bases, with 17 bases between. The CDR3 contains 14 residues. The CDR3, as DNA: TGTGCCAGCAGTCTACGACAGCGTGGGGGGCCCCAGCATTTT. It translates to CASSLRQRGGPQHF.

The CDR3 nucleotides read TGTGCCAGCAGCTTAACTGGGAGGTTTAATGAAAAACTGTTTTTT. Translated, it gives CASSLTGRFNEKLFF. V usage is TRBV7-3 and J usage is TRBJ1-4; unclear D gene. Looked up from germline, CDR1 is SGHTA and CDR2 is FQGTGA. The CDR3 covers 15 residues. Trimming removed 0 bases from V and 4 bases from J, with 9 bases in between.

The chain joins TRBV5-1 to TRBJ2-5, with D perhaps being TRBD1 or TRBD2 (5 bases each). The CDR3 length is 16 residues. From germline, CDR1 is SGHRS and CDR2 YFSETQ. Trimming took 0 bases from V and 4 from J, leaving 16 bases between them. The CDR3 reads CASSLVGGGVVETQYF. In nucleotides, the CDR3 is TGCGCCAGCAGCTTGGTCGGTGGGGGAGTAGTAGAGACCCAGTACTTC.

The chain employs TRBV3-1 and TRBJ2-1; 11 bases align to TRBD2. The CDR3 has 18 amino acids. V lost 1 base, J lost 8 bases, and 13 bases stayed unmatched. Germline CDR1 is LGHDT and CDR2 is YNNKEL (reference sequence). CDR3 DNA: TGTGCCAGCAGCCAAGGCTGGGGAACTAGCGGGAGTGTCCATGAGCAGTTCTTC. It is translated as CASSQGWGTSGSVHEQFF.

This clonotype was detected only a few times. The CDR3 region has the DNA TGTGCCAGTAGCAACGGGAATTACAATGAGCAGTTCTTC. Amino acids: CASSNGNYNEQFF. This chain connects TRBV19 to TRBJ2-1, with D possibly matching TRBD2 (5 bases). CDR3 length: 13 residues. Germline V gene lookup returns CDR1 LNHDA and CDR2 SQIVND (reference sequence). Trimming stripped 6 bases from V and 4 bases from J, with 10 bases between.

This clonotype was picked up many times. The genes are TRBV7-6 and TRBJ2-5; D is possibly TRBD2 (5 bases). Between the trimmed V and J ends, which lost 5 bases and 7 bases, there was a span of 14 bases. The CDR3 is 13 amino acids. From germline, CDR1 is SGHVS and CDR2 FNYEAQ. In nucleotides, the CDR3 is TGTGCCAGCAGCCTCGGGTCTGAGGGGACCCAGTACTTC. Its translation is CASSLGSEGTQYF.

This clonotype showed up many times. The J gene is TRBJ2-5, the V gene TRBV12-5; D is unclear. The germline V gene has CDR1 LGHNT and CDR2 FRNRAP. V shed 7 bases and J shed 3 bases, with 12 bases lying between them. The CDR3 runs 13 residues. CDR3 DNA: TGTGCTAGTGCCATGGGGTGGGAAGAGACCCAGTACTTC. Translated, it gives CASAMGWEETQYF.